These T cell receptor beta chains were read from a single sample in a study of blood T cell repertoires in COVID-19. The protocol was immunoSEQ multiplex PCR, while the TCRdb copy is restricted to in-frame clones and leaves out a portion. The sample yields around 200,000 clones, around four fifths seen once. The specimen sequenced was peripheral blood. The receptor source for this set is a woman between 40 and 50 years old with COVID-19, enrolled during active disease. Each CDR3 is given with its conserved first and last residue. Each record gives: V gene, clone size, D gene, J gene, CDR3 protein, CDR3 DNA. The D gene is left open where the match is weak. Where a row states a size, it is once, few, many or the class of an expanded clone; other rows omit it.

V: TRBV6-5
size: NA
D: NA
J: TRBJ2-7
CDR3: CATLSRTGTYEQYF
DNA: TGTGCCACCCTCAGCAGAACAGGGACCTACGAGCAGTACTTC

V: TRBV28
size: NA
D: NA
J: TRBJ2-7
CDR3: CASSLARSYEQYF
DNA: TGTGCCAGCAGTTTAGCGCGGTCCTACGAGCAGTACTTC

V: TRBV5-6
size: NA
D: TRBD1
J: TRBJ1-4
CDR3: CASSGGTGRFWTNEKLFF
DNA: TGTGCCAGCAGCGGGGGGACAGGGAGGTTTTGGACTAATGAAAAACTGTTTTTT

V: TRBV5-3
size: NA
D: NA
J: TRBJ2-3
CDR3: CARSIGTLRRDTQYF
DNA: TGTGCCAGAAGCATAGGGACTCTCCGGAGGGATACGCAGTATTTT

V: TRBV2
size: NA
D: TRBD2
J: TRBJ2-1
CDR3: CASNFAGGGNEQFF
DNA: TGTGCCAGCAATTTTGCGGGGGGTGGCAATGAGCAGTTCTTC

V: TRBV5-1
size: NA
D: NA
J: TRBJ2-5
CDR3: CASRPDWRGGETQYF
DNA: TGCGCCAGCAGACCCGACTGGCGGGGCGGGGAGACCCAGTACTTC

V: TRBV28
size: once
D: TRBD2
J: TRBJ2-1
CDR3: CASSLAGAPYNEQFF
DNA: TGTGCCAGCAGTCTAGCGGGAGCACCCTACAATGAGCAGTTCTTC

V: TRBV7-2
size: NA
D: TRBD1
J: TRBJ2-7
CDR3: CASSLAPGTGTNEQYF
DNA: TGTGCCAGCAGCTTAGCCCCCGGGACAGGGACTAACGAGCAGTACTTC

V: TRBV27
size: NA
D: NA
J: TRBJ2-5
CDR3: CASSLRGRETQYF
DNA: TGTGCCAGCAGTTTACGAGGAAGGGAGACCCAGTACTTC

V: TRBV2
size: NA
D: TRBD1
J: TRBJ1-5
CDR3: CASSRTGYNQPQHF
DNA: TGTGCCAGCAGCCGGACAGGGTACAATCAGCCCCAGCATTTT

V: TRBV11-3
size: once
D: TRBD1
J: TRBJ1-1
CDR3: CASSPNRGWSEAFF
DNA: TGTGCCAGCAGCCCCAACAGGGGGTGGTCTGAAGCTTTCTTT

V: TRBV21-1
size: NA
D: NA
J: TRBJ2-7
CDR3: CASRRRGSYEQYF
DNA: TGTGCCAGCAGACGGAGGGGCTCCTACGAGCAGTACTTC

V: TRBV5-1
size: NA
D: TRBD1
J: TRBJ1-2
CDR3: CASSLGQGGYGYTF
DNA: TGCGCCAGCAGCTTGGGGCAGGGGGGATATGGCTACACCTTC

V: TRBV10-2
size: NA
D: TRBD1
J: TRBJ1-1
CDR3: CASTRQGGTEAFF
DNA: TGCGCCAGCACAAGACAGGGAGGAACTGAAGCTTTCTTT

V: TRBV28
size: NA
D: TRBD2
J: TRBJ2-1
CDR3: CASSFLEGLARNEQFF
DNA: TGTGCCAGCAGTTTCCTCGAAGGACTAGCGCGGAATGAGCAGTTCTTC

V: TRBV5-4
size: many
D: NA
J: TRBJ1-2
CDR3: CASSSGYYGYTF
DNA: TGTGCCAGCAGCTCGGGGTACTATGGCTACACCTTC

V: TRBV11-2
size: NA
D: TRBD1
J: TRBJ1-2
CDR3: CASSLERSTGLGNYGYTF
DNA: TGTGCCAGCAGCTTAGAGAGGTCGACAGGGCTGGGTAACTATGGCTACACCTTC

V: TRBV7-8
size: NA
D: TRBD1
J: TRBJ1-1
CDR3: CASSARDRLTEAFF
DNA: TGTGCCAGCAGCGCGAGGGACAGACTCACTGAAGCTTTCTTT

V: TRBV7-3
size: NA
D: NA
J: TRBJ2-2
CDR3: CASSYLVGASGTGELFF
DNA: TGTGCCAGCAGCTACCTCGTGGGGGCTTCGGGCACCGGGGAGCTGTTTTTT

V: TRBV5-1
size: NA
D: NA
J: TRBJ2-5
CDR3: CAGHEPGVQETQYF
DNA: TGCGCCGGTCACGAGCCGGGGGTTCAAGAGACCCAGTACTTC

V: TRBV6-5
size: NA
D: NA
J: TRBJ1-2
CDR3: CASSRTAGQRGYTF
DNA: TGTGCCAGCAGTCGTACGGCGGGGCAGAGAGGCTACACCTTC

V: TRBV15
size: NA
D: TRBD1
J: TRBJ2-7
CDR3: CATSRSEAGDRTYEQYF
DNA: TGTGCCACCAGCCGGTCGGAGGCCGGGGACAGGACCTACGAGCAGTACTTC

V: TRBV19
size: NA
D: NA
J: TRBJ2-1
CDR3: CASSTVTANEQFF
DNA: TGTGCCAGTAGTACGGTGACAGCGAATGAGCAGTTCTTC

V: TRBV6-4
size: NA
D: TRBD1
J: TRBJ2-7
CDR3: CASGTGSIAEQYF
DNA: TGTGCCAGCGGGACAGGGAGTATAGCCGAGCAGTACTTC

V: TRBV5-1
size: NA
D: NA
J: TRBJ1-3
CDR3: CASSPLHVSGNTIYF
DNA: TGCGCCAGCAGCCCCTTACACGTCTCTGGAAACACCATATATTTT

V: TRBV27
size: NA
D: NA
J: TRBJ1-2
CDR3: CASSPRQQGYGYTF
DNA: TGTGCCAGCAGTCCAAGACAACAGGGTTATGGCTACACCTTC

V: TRBV5-1
size: once
D: NA
J: TRBJ1-1
CDR3: CASSLLGGAETEAFF
DNA: TGCGCCAGCAGCTTGTTAGGGGGGGCGGAGACTGAAGCTTTCTTT

V: TRBV28
size: NA
D: NA
J: TRBJ2-5
CDR3: CASNKKETQYF
DNA: TGTGCCAGCAACAAAAAAGAGACCCAGTACTTC

V: TRBV6-2/TRBV6-3
size: NA
D: NA
J: TRBJ1-1
CDR3: CASSRLVNTEAFF
DNA: TGTGCCAGCAGCCGGCTGGTGAACACTGAAGCTTTCTTT

V: TRBV6-2/TRBV6-3
size: NA
D: TRBD2
J: TRBJ2-7
CDR3: CASSTGGAWNEQYF
DNA: TGTGCCAGCAGTACGGGGGGGGCGTGGAACGAGCAGTACTTC

V: TRBV12-3/TRBV12-4
size: once
D: NA
J: TRBJ2-5
CDR3: CASSLAKRGQYF
DNA: TGTGCCAGCAGTTTAGCGAAGAGAGGCCAGTACTTC

V: TRBV27
size: NA
D: NA
J: TRBJ1-5
CDR3: CASSRGGQGPQHF
DNA: TGTGCCAGCAGTCGGGGGGGCCAAGGGCCCCAGCATTTT

V: TRBV11-2
size: few
D: TRBD2
J: TRBJ2-1
CDR3: CASSYGLAGGNEQFF
DNA: TGTGCCAGCAGCTACGGACTAGCGGGGGGTAATGAGCAGTTCTTC

V: TRBV5-1
size: NA
D: TRBD1
J: TRBJ2-1
CDR3: CASKGGTGDWADEQFF
DNA: TGCGCCAGCAAAGGTGGGACAGGGGATTGGGCGGATGAGCAGTTCTTC

V: TRBV9
size: few
D: NA
J: TRBJ1-1
CDR3: CASSAAGREAFF
DNA: TGTGCCAGCAGCGCGGCAGGGAGGGAAGCTTTCTTT

V: TRBV7-2
size: NA
D: TRBD1
J: TRBJ1-1
CDR3: CASSFRTGLNTEAFF
DNA: TGTGCCAGCAGCTTCAGGACAGGGTTGAACACTGAAGCTTTCTTT

V: TRBV25-1
size: NA
D: NA
J: TRBJ1-1
CDR3: CASSVSKGKRSTEAFF
DNA: TGTGCCAGCAGTGTATCCAAGGGGAAAAGGAGCACTGAAGCTTTCTTT

V: TRBV20-1
size: many
D: TRBD2
J: TRBJ2-7
CDR3: CSASVAGVAYEQYF
DNA: TGCAGTGCTAGTGTTGCGGGAGTTGCCTACGAGCAGTACTTC

V: TRBV7-8
size: NA
D: NA
J: TRBJ2-2
CDR3: CASSLPLTGELFF
DNA: TGTGCCAGCAGCTTACCCTTAACCGGGGAGCTGTTTTTT

V: TRBV24-1
size: once
D: TRBD1
J: TRBJ2-1
CDR3: CATSDPRTGKKYNEQFF
DNA: TGTGCCACCAGTGATCCCCGGACAGGGAAGAAATACAATGAGCAGTTCTTC

V: TRBV5-1
size: NA
D: TRBD1
J: TRBJ1-4
CDR3: CASSFRQGAGEKLFF
DNA: TGCGCCAGCAGCTTCCGACAGGGGGCGGGTGAAAAACTGTTTTTT

V: TRBV6-1
size: NA
D: NA
J: TRBJ1-1
CDR3: CASSEESLRSMNTEAFF
DNA: TGTGCCAGCAGTGAAGAATCCCTACGATCCATGAACACTGAAGCTTTCTTT

V: TRBV27
size: NA
D: TRBD2
J: TRBJ2-1
CDR3: CASSSLTSGRTKNEQFF
DNA: TGTGCCAGCAGTTCCCTGACTAGCGGGAGGACGAAAAATGAGCAGTTCTTC

V: TRBV11-2
size: once
D: TRBD1
J: TRBJ2-5
CDR3: CASSSTGGALQETQYF
DNA: TGTGCCAGCAGCTCAACAGGGGGAGCACTCCAAGAGACCCAGTACTTC

V: TRBV13
size: NA
D: NA
J: TRBJ2-5
CDR3: CASSFGGTYKETQYF
DNA: TGTGCCAGCAGCTTTGGCGGGACTTATAAAGAGACCCAGTACTTC

V: TRBV9
size: NA
D: NA
J: TRBJ2-2
CDR3: CASSVVSSTGELFF
DNA: TGTGCCAGCAGCGTAGTGAGTTCCACCGGGGAGCTGTTTTTT

V: TRBV6-5
size: once
D: TRBD2
J: TRBJ2-1
CDR3: CASGFRGGEGNEQFF
DNA: TGTGCCAGCGGATTCCGGGGGGGAGAGGGCAATGAGCAGTTCTTC

V: TRBV6-5
size: few
D: NA
J: TRBJ2-1
CDR3: CASRRQASREQFF
DNA: TGTGCCAGCAGAAGACAGGCCAGTCGTGAGCAGTTCTTC

V: TRBV7-9
size: once
D: NA
J: TRBJ2-3
CDR3: CASSLFTDTQYF
DNA: TGTGCCAGCAGCCTATTCACAGATACGCAGTATTTT

V: TRBV6-4
size: NA
D: NA
J: TRBJ1-1
CDR3: CASRAGIMNTEAFF
DNA: TGTGCCAGCAGGGCCGGGATTATGAACACTGAAGCTTTCTTT

V: TRBV18
size: NA
D: NA
J: TRBJ1-5
CDR3: CASSPIPGGNQPQHF
DNA: TGTGCCAGCTCACCGATCCCGGGGGGCAATCAGCCCCAGCATTTT

V: TRBV6-5
size: NA
D: NA
J: TRBJ1-1
CDR3: CASSYAAGVGAFF
DNA: TGTGCCAGCAGTTATGCAGCGGGGGTAGGAGCTTTCTTT